One sample yielded the 5 T cell receptor beta chains listed below, sequenced in a study of control samples from healthy donors and cancer patients. Using immunoSEQ multiplex PCR, the repertoire was profiled, and TCRdb retains in-frame clones only, with some absent. The top ten hold 15% to 18% of the sample, which has around 68,000 clones, more than 80% seen once. The sample was blood. The receptors derive from a man in his 60s in good health.

CDR3: CATSELTSGSDNAYEQYF. CDR3 bases: TGTGCCACCAGTGAGTTGACTAGCGGGTCGGATAACGCCTACGAGCAGTACTTC. The chain combines TRBV24-1 with TRBJ2-7, with 10 bases lining up with TRBD2. CDR3 length: 18 amino acids. CDR1 and CDR2 from the germline V gene are KGHDR and SFDVKD. Trimming cost V 4 bases and J 2 bases; bases outside gene matches: 13.

The chain employs TRBV15 and TRBJ1-2, with D possibly being TRBD1 (6 bases). Germline CDR1 and CDR2: LNHNV and YYDKDF (reference sequence). V lost 1 base, J lost 3 bases, and 12 bases lay in between. CDR3 length: 15 residues. The CDR3 DNA sequence: TGTGCCACCAGCAGAGGTGGGGGGCGTTACTATGGCTACACCTTC. This gives the protein CATSRGGGRYYGYTF. Combining the CDR3 with reference TRBV15 and TRBJ1-2 gives the whole variable domain DAMVIQNPRYQVTQFGKPVTLSCSQTLNHNVMYWYQQKSSQAPKLLFHYYDKDFNNEADTPDNFQSRRPNTSFCFLDIRSPGLGDTAMYLCATSRGGGRYYGYTFGSGTRLTVV.

The V gene is TRBV2, the J gene TRBJ1-2; 7 positions agree with TRBD1. The germline gives CDR1 SNHLY, CDR2 FYNNEI. The CDR3 sequence is 15 residues long. Unmatched junction bases numbered 11, after V lost 4 bases and J lost 6 bases. Written as DNA, the CDR3 is TGTGCCAGCAGTGTAGGGATAGGGGGCGCGGATGGCTACACCTTC. Translating gives CASSVGIGGADGYTF.

The chain links TRBV4-2 to TRBJ2-5; 7 bases align to TRBD2. Trimming removed 0 bases from V and 4 bases from J; junction bases left unmatched: 11. From germline, CDR1 is LGHNA and CDR2 YNFKEQ. This CDR3 is built from 17 residues. CDR3 region: CASSQESASGRLETQYF. DNA of the CDR3: TGTGCCAGCAGCCAAGAGTCGGCTAGCGGACGATTAGAGACCCAGTACTTC.

The chain carries TRBV19 and TRBJ1-4; TRBD1 matches at 7 bases. Per germline, CDR1 LNHDA and CDR2 SQIVND (reference sequence). The V segment lost 6 bases and the J segment 5 bases; nucleotides outside the gene matches: 0. The CDR3 has 12 residues. The chain's CDR3 is CASRGQNEKLFF. The DNA for the CDR3 is TGTGCCAGTAGGGGACAGAATGAAAAACTGTTTTTT.